This T cell receptor beta chain was captured by sequencing in a study of cytomegalovirus exposure and HLA in healthy donors. Study findings and constraints: Most of the TCR beta V segments (in an earlier analysis) were productive either about 87% or about 30% of the time.

This clone was observed a handful of times. Its specificity is not known. The PCR contained 60 Vbeta and 13 Jbeta primers. In the authors' methods: In a later analysis, of some 80 million unique beta chains, roughly 11 million appeared in at least two donors. The table came from immunoSEQ multiplex PCR; TCRdb's copy has only in-frame clones and leaves some out. V, J and clone size are taken as reported in that table, and D and trimming were inferred from the DNA itself. The data contain about 240,000 clones, about 86% of them seen just once; the ten biggest clones take up under 8%. This clonotype was sampled from a woman aged 55-69 years in good health and CMV-seropositive. The sequencing input was PBMCs.

The DNA of the CDR3 is TGTGCCAGCAAAGGGTGGGGACAGGGGAACACTGAAGCTTTCTTT. Encoded protein: CASKGWGQGNTEAFF. The chain has TRBV6-6 and TRBJ1-1; the match to TRBD1 covers 9 bases. The CDR3 spans 15 residues. Per germline, CDR1 MNHNY and CDR2 SVGAGI (reference sequence). V gave up 7 bases and J gave up 1 base; unmatched junction bases: 7.